The sequence of this T cell receptor (beta chain) was determined in a study of blood T cell repertoires in COVID-19. Study in general: COVID-19 samples from acute and convalescent phases originated in the United States, Italy and Spain. From T cells, B-cell-depleted T cells, or PBMCs came the material, which was cDNA or gDNA.

The CDR3 sequence is 16 residues long. Germline CDR1 LNHNV, CDR2 YYDKDF (reference sequence). V was clipped by 4 bases and J by 5 bases, with 20 bases between them. Original handling: Reference gene primer amplification yielded estimated nucleated cell counts. Sequencing was performed with immunoSEQ multiplex PCR; in TCRdb, only in-frame clones are kept and a portion is missing. V and J calls and clone size come straight from that table; D and trimming were deduced from the DNA. The sample carries around 280,000 clones, about 90% recorded once. The TCR was taken from a woman between 25 and 40 years old with COVID-19, enrolled during active disease. V and J are TRBV15 and TRBJ2-5, with TRBD2 as a possible D gene (6 bases). The sample taken for sequencing was peripheral blood. This CDR3 reads CATSTRGTSQGETQYF. For the CDR3, the DNA is TGTGCCACCAGCACACGGGGGACTTCCCAAGGGGAGACCCAGTACTTC.